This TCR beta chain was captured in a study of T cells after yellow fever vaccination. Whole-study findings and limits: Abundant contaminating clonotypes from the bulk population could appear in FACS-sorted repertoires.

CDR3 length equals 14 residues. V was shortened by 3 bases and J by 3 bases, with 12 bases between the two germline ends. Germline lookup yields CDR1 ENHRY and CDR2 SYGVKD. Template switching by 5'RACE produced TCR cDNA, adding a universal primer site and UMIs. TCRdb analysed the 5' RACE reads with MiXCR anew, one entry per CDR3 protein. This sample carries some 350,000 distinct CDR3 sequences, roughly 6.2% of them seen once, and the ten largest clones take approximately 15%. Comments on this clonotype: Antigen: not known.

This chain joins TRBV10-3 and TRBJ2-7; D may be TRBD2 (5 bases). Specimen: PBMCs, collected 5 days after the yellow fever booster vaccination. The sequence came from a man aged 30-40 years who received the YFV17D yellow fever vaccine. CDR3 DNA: TGTGCCATCAGTGAAGGAGGATCCGGCTACGAGCAGTACTTC. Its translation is CAISEGGSGYEQYF.